The next 5 T cell receptor beta chains were all read from a single sample in a study of shared clonotypes between healthy human individuals. Measured with immunoSEQ multiplex PCR; TCRdb has only the in-frame clones, and not every one. The sample contains millions of clones, around nine tenths of which appear only once. Sequenced material: naive CD4+ T cells sorted from blood. Subset indicated: CD45RA+ positively selected. These receptors came from a man aged 18-30 years in good health.

Comments on this clone: One junction end does not reproduce the germline sequence, and a read error may be involved. Other DNA sequences of this sample code for an identical CDR3. This chain connects TRBV5-4 to TRBJ2-1; TRBD1 might be the D (6 bases). This CDR3 contains 16 residues. Germline loops: CDR1 SGHNT, CDR2 YYREEE (reference sequence). The chain's CDR3 is CASSLQGPGSYNEQFF. The DNA of the CDR3 is TGTGCCAGCAGCTTGCAGGGGCCAGGGTCCTATAATGAGCAGTTCTTC.

The rearrangement links TRBV6-1 to TRBJ2-7, with 9 nucleotides matching TRBD2. The CDR3 has 15 residues. Germline values: CDR1 MNHNS, CDR2 SASEGT. V shed 6 bases, J shed 4 bases, and the junction held 10 bases outside the gene matches. CDR3 in amino acids: CASSPSGGKRYEQYF. DNA for the CDR3: TGTGCCAGCAGCCCGAGCGGGGGGAAGAGATACGAGCAGTACTTC.

A word on this clone: Other nucleotide sequences in the sample specify the same CDR3. The V and J genes are TRBV18 and TRBJ2-7; maybe TRBD2 (5 bases). Germline V lookup: CDR1 KGHSH, CDR2 LQKENI. CDR3 length: 13 amino acids. Trimming stripped 2 bases from V and 3 bases from J, with 8 bases between. The CDR3 nucleotides are TGTGCCAGCTCACCATCCCGGGGCTACGAGCAGTACTTC. Translated, it gives CASSPSRGYEQYF.

This clone was seen a single time. The J gene is TRBJ2-7, the V gene TRBV2; D assignment may be TRBD1 or TRBD2 (5 bases each). Germline V gene sequence: CDR1 SNHLY, CDR2 FYNNEI. V lost 6 bases and J lost 4, with 10 bases in between. The CDR3 consists of 12 residues. The CDR3 coding sequence is TGTGCCAGCAGAATAGGGGAGTACGAGCAGTACTTC. Residues: CASRIGEYEQYF.

The rearrangement joins TRBV7-8 to TRBJ2-2; D is undetermined. The CDR3 runs 16 residues. Deletions cut 5 bases from V and 0 bases from J, with 13 bases between. Germline V gene lookup returns CDR1 SGHVS and CDR2 FQNEAQ. The chain's CDR3 is CASSPSFGANTGELFF. In DNA form, the CDR3 reads TGTGCCAGCAGCCCGTCGTTTGGGGCGAACACCGGGGAGCTGTTTTTT.